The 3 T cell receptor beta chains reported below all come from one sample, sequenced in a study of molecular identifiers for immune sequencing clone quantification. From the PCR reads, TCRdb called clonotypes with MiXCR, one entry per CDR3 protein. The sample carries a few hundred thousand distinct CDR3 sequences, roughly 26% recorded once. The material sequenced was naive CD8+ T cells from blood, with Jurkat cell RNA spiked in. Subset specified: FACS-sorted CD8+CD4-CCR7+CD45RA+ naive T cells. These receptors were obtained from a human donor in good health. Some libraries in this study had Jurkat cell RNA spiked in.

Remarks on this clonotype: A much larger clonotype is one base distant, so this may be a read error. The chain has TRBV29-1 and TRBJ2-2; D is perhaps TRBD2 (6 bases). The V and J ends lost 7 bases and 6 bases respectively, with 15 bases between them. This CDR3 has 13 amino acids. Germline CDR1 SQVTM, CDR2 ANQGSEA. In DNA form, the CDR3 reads TGCAGCGCACGGGGGATTGACCCCGGGGAGCTGTTTTTT. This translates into CSARGIDPGELFF.

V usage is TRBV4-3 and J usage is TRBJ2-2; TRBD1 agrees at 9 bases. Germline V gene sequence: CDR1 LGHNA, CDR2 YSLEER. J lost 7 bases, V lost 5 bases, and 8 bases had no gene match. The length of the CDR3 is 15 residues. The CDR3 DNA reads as TGCGCCAGCAGCGTTCCGGGACAGGGTTTCGGGGAGCTGTTTTTT. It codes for CASSVPGQGFGELFF.

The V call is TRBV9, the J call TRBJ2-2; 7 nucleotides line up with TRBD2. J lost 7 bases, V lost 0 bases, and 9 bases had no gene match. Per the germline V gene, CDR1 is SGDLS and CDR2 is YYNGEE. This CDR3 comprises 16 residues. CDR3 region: CASSVEAGAGIGELFF. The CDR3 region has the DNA TGTGCCAGCAGCGTAGAGGCGGGAGCAGGGATCGGGGAGCTGTTTTTT.